Each of the 22 T cell receptor beta chains below was sequenced from the same sample in a study of T cell changes during pregnancy in multiple sclerosis. Data came from immunoSEQ multiplex PCR; TCRdb stores just in-frame clones and leaves some out. In the table there are 19,000 or so clones, 80% to 90% of which are singletons. This material consisted of CD8+ T cells from peripheral blood mononuclear cells, taken after pregnancy. These receptors were collected from a female donor in good health, enrolled as a control in a pregnancy study.

The V and J genes are TRBV4-3 and TRBJ2-5; 10 bases fit TRBD2. The J segment lost 2 bases and the V segment lost 0 bases, leaving 3 bases of the junction unmatched. Germline V gene sequence: CDR1 LGHNA, CDR2 YSLEER. This CDR3 is 16 amino acids long. CDR3: CASSQEPAGGQETQYF. The DNA of the CDR3 is TGCGCCAGCAGCCAAGAGCCAGCGGGGGGGCAAGAGACCCAGTACTTC.

This clone has a single count. The CDR3 sequence: CASSGDRAETQYF. The CDR3 DNA sequence: TGTGCCAGCAGCGGAGACAGGGCCGAGACCCAGTACTTC. V gene TRBV5-6 combines with J gene TRBJ2-5; TRBD1 aligns across 7 bases. The trim removed 4 bases at V and 5 bases at J, leaving 5 bases unmatched. Germline V gives CDR1 SGHDT, CDR2 YYEEEE. The CDR3 is 13 residues long.

The gene calls are TRBV7-8 and TRBJ2-1, with D maybe TRBD2 (5 bases). CDR1 SGHVS and CDR2 FQNEAQ come from the germline V gene. Trimming removed 0 bases from V and 2 bases from J, with 14 bases in between. The CDR3 loop spans 17 amino acids. The DNA of the CDR3 is TGTGCCAGCAGCTTAGCGGAACGGGGAGTCGCCTACAATGAGCAGTTCTTC. Protein sequence: CASSLAERGVAYNEQFF.

V is TRBV5-4 and J is TRBJ1-5; maybe TRBD1 (5 bases). V lost 2 bases, J lost 1 base, and 7 bases lay in between. The CDR3 has 14 residues. Per germline, CDR1 SGHNT and CDR2 YYREEE (reference sequence). Here the CDR3 reads CASSFGGSNQPQHF. The CDR3 coding sequence is TGTGCCAGCAGCTTCGGGGGAAGCAATCAGCCCCAGCATTTT.

The chain employs TRBV19 and TRBJ1-6; D not resolved. Deletions cut 0 bases from V and 9 bases from J, with 12 bases between. Germline V gene data show CDR1 as LNHDA and CDR2 as SQIVND (reference sequence). The CDR3 is made up of 15 amino acids. This chain's CDR3 is CASSIDVEGGSPLHF. CDR3 bases: TGTGCCAGTAGTATAGATGTGGAGGGTGGTTCACCCCTCCACTTT.

This clone was detected once. V usage is TRBV16 and J usage is TRBJ1-2, with 11 bases matching TRBD1. This CDR3 is 18 amino acids long. V trimming: 0 bases; J trimming: 0 bases; junction bases outside the gene matches: 6. From germline, CDR1 is KGHSY and CDR2 FQNENV. As DNA, the CDR3 is TGTGCCAGCAGCCAATCTCGGGGACAGGGGGTTACTAACTATGGCTACACCTTC. Translating gives CASSQSRGQGVTNYGYTF.

The chain uses TRBV11-2 and TRBJ1-1; D remains unclear. Trimming removed 4 bases at V and 1 base at J, with 10 bases between. The CDR3 extends over 14 amino acids. Looked up from germline, CDR1 is SGHAT and CDR2 is FQNNGV. Here the CDR3 reads CASSSTRGNTEAFF. In DNA form, the CDR3 reads TGTGCCAGCAGCTCAACTCGGGGGAACACTGAAGCTTTCTTT.

This rearrangement joins TRBV7-8 to TRBJ2-1; TRBD2 aligns across 9 bases. This CDR3 has 16 residues. From germline, CDR1 is SGHVS and CDR2 FQNEAQ. The V and J ends lost 2 bases and 4 bases, in that order; junction bases with no gene match: 6. As DNA, the CDR3 is TGTGCCAGCAGCTTATTCGGCGGGGGGGCTTACAATGAGCAGTTCTTC. Amino acids: CASSLFGGGAYNEQFF. Variable domain in full (rest from reference TRBV7-8 and TRBJ2-1): GAGVSQSPRYKVAKRGQDVALRCDPISGHVSLFWYQQALGQGPEFLTYFQNEAQLDKSGLPSDRFFAERPEGSVSTLKIQRTQQEDSAVYLCASSLFGGGAYNEQFFGPGTRLTVL.

This clone has more than one count but fewer than ten. This chain connects TRBV9 to TRBJ2-5; TRBD1 agrees at 8 bases. V lost 0 bases, J lost 4 bases, and 5 bases stayed unmatched. This CDR3 is built from 15 residues. From germline, CDR1 is SGDLS and CDR2 YYNGEE. This CDR3 is CASSVEQGVAETQYF. The CDR3 DNA reads as TGTGCCAGCAGCGTAGAACAGGGGGTGGCAGAGACCCAGTACTTC.

The chain employs TRBV5-1 and TRBJ2-3, with a possible D match to TRBD1 (6 bases). This CDR3 has 15 amino acids. Trimming took off 4 bases at V and 2 bases at J, with 14 bases between the two ends. Germline CDR1 SGHRS, CDR2 YFSETQ. The CDR3 DNA follows: TGCGCCAGCAGCCCCTGGACAGAAGACACAGATACGCAGTATTTT. The encoded protein is CASSPWTEDTDTQYF.

The rearrangement uses TRBV7-6 and TRBJ2-3; a possible D gene is TRBD2 (6 bases). The length of the CDR3 is 16 residues. Per germline, CDR1 SGHVS and CDR2 FNYEAQ. V was pared by 1 base and J by 2 bases, with 13 bases between. The CDR3 sequence is CASSLGAGLNTDTQYF. In DNA, the CDR3 is TGTGCCAGCAGCTTAGGGGCGGGACTCAACACAGATACGCAGTATTTT.

This clone was picked up one time. The chain links TRBV4-3 to TRBJ2-6, with TRBD2 identical over 7 bases. V was clipped by 1 base and J by 1 base; unmatched bases: 10. Per the germline V gene, CDR1 is LGHNA and CDR2 is YSLEER. CDR3 length: 19 amino acids. This chain's CDR3 is CASSQGSPGTISGANVLTF. DNA for the CDR3: TGCGCCAGCAGCCAAGGGTCCCCGGGGACTATTTCTGGGGCCAACGTCCTGACTTTC.

This clone was counted once. The J gene is TRBJ2-7, the V gene TRBV6-1; TRBD1 is a possible D gene (7 bases). The CDR3 contains 15 residues. The V end was cut by 4 bases, the J end by 0 bases, with 13 bases between. CDR1 is MNHNS, CDR2 SASEGT, per germline. The CDR3 bases are TGTGCCAGCAGTGTCACAGGGGACTCCTCCTACGAGCAGTACTTC. This sequence encodes CASSVTGDSSYEQYF.

The rearrangement uses TRBV9 and TRBJ1-1, with D possibly TRBD1 on 6 matching bases. Germline V gene sequence: CDR1 SGDLS, CDR2 YYNGEE. The CDR3 runs 13 residues. Trimming shortened V by 3 bases and J by 3 bases, and 9 bases separated the two germline ends. CDR3 amino acids: CASSEQGDTEAFF. The CDR3 region has the DNA TGTGCCAGCAGCGAACAGGGTGACACTGAAGCTTTCTTT.

There are a few counts of this clone. V gene TRBV7-9 combines with J gene TRBJ2-7, with 9 bases aligning to TRBD1. The CDR3 spans 14 residues. The V gene's germline CDR1 is SEHNR and CDR2 FQNEAQ (reference sequence). Germline trimming cut 5 bases from V and 5 bases from J; bases unmatched to any gene: 7. CDR3 loop: CASSGGQGDNEQYF. CDR3 coding DNA: TGTGCCAGCAGCGGGGGACAGGGAGACAACGAGCAGTACTTC. Full variable domain (rest looked up from reference TRBV7-9 and TRBJ2-7): DTGVSQNPRHKITKRGQNVTFRCDPISEHNRLYWYRQTLGQGPEFLTYFQNEAQLEKSRLLSDRFSAERPKGSFSTLEIQRTEQGDSAMYLCASSGGQGDNEQYFGPGTRLTVT.

J is TRBJ2-1 and V is TRBV7-9, with a tentative D call TRBD2 (5 bases). This CDR3 contains 14 residues. Germline values: CDR1 SEHNR, CDR2 FQNEAQ (reference sequence). V was shortened by 0 bases and J by 4 bases, with 7 bases between the two germline ends. This CDR3 reads CASSLAGRYNEQFF. The CDR3 DNA reads TGTGCCAGCAGCTTAGCGGGGAGATACAATGAGCAGTTCTTC.

A single count supports this clone. The chain couples TRBV7-9 to TRBJ1-4; D is unresolved. V gave up 4 bases and J gave up 8 bases, with 8 bases separating them. The CDR3 extends over 12 amino acids. Germline V gene lookup returns CDR1 SEHNR and CDR2 FQNEAQ (reference sequence). Written as DNA, the CDR3 is TGTGCCAGCAGCTCCTCGGTAGAAAAACTGTTTTTT. This sequence encodes CASSSSVEKLFF.

The chain couples TRBV4-3 to TRBJ1-6; tentative D call: TRBD1 (6 bases). The V and J ends lost 6 bases and 5 bases respectively, with 14 bases between them. This CDR3 contains 15 residues. CDR1 and CDR2 (germline): LGHNA, YSLEER. In nucleotides, the CDR3 is TGCGCCAGCAGACGTGCAGGGGATGATAATTCACCCCTCCACTTT. It encodes CASRRAGDDNSPLHF.

The V gene is TRBV2, the J gene TRBJ1-2, with a weak D call TRBD1 (6 bases). This CDR3 region has 12 residues. Germline V CDR1 and CDR2: SNHLY, FYNNEI. V lost 10 bases, J lost 13 bases, and 22 bases lay in between. The CDR3 DNA reads TGTGCCACCACGTCGGGTCCCCAAGGGGGCACCTTC. Translated, it gives CATTSGPQGGTF.

J is TRBJ2-5 and V is TRBV7-9; 12 positions match TRBD2. The CDR3 extends over 16 amino acids. The germline CDR1 and CDR2 sequences are SEHNR and FQNEAQ (reference sequence). V lost 5 bases, J lost 4 bases, and 8 bases stayed unmatched. The chain's CDR3 is CASSPDQTSGGETQYF. CDR3 bases: TGTGCCAGCAGCCCGGATCAGACTAGCGGGGGAGAGACCCAGTACTTC.

This clone was observed once. CDR3 nucleotide sequence: TGCAGCGTGGGGGGGTACCAGGGTCGTCACGGGGAGCTGTTTTTT. This translates into CSVGGYQGRHGELFF. This sequence joins TRBV29-1 and TRBJ2-2; TRBD2 matches at 7 bases. V lost 6 bases and J lost 7; bases outside the gene matches: 14. The length of the CDR3 is 15 residues. The germline V gene has CDR1 SQVTM and CDR2 ANQGSEA.

The V gene is TRBV9, the J gene TRBJ2-2; D remains unclear. The CDR3 extends over 19 amino acids. V was shortened by 3 bases and J by 2 bases, with 23 bases between the two germline ends. The V gene's germline CDR1 is SGDLS and CDR2 YYNGEE. The CDR3 nucleotides are TGTGCCAGCAGCGCACCGGCCCAGGCGACAATACTTAACACCGGGGAGCTGTTTTTT. This encodes CASSAPAQATILNTGELFF.